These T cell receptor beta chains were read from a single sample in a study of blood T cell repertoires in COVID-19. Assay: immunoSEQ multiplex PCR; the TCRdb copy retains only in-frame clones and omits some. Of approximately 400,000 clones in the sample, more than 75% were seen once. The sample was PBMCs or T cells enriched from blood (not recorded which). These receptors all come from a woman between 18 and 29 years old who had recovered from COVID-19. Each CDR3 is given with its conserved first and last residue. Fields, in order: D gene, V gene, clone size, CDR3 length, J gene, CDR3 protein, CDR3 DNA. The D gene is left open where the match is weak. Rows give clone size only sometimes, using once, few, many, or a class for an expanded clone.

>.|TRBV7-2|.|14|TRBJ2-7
CASSFAGFRYEQYF
TGTGCCAGCAGCTTTGCAGGGTTCCGCTACGAGCAGTACTTC
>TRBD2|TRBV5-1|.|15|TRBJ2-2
CASSRLAGDTGELFF
TGCGCCAGCAGCCGACTAGCGGGGGATACCGGGGAGCTGTTTTTT
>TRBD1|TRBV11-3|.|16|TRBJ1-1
CASSPGTDRGLGGAFF
TGTGCCAGCAGCCCTGGGACTGACAGGGGGTTAGGTGGAGCTTTCTTT
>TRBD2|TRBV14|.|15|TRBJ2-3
CASSQWTSGSDTQYF
TGTGCCAGCAGCCAATGGACTAGCGGTTCAGATACGCAGTATTTT
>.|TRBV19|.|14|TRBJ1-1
CASSIGGRNTEAFF
TGTGCCAGTAGTATCGGGGGTAGAAACACTGAAGCTTTCTTT
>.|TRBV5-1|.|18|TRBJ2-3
CASSQYYLAGRGTDTQYF
TGCGCCAGCAGCCAATATTACTTAGCGGGCAGGGGAACAGATACGCAGTATTTT
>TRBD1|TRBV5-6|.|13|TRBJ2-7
CASRQGSSYEQYF
TGTGCCAGCAGACAGGGGTCCTCCTACGAGCAGTACTTC
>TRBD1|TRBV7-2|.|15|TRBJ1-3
CASSLRDRGGNTIYF
TGTGCCAGCAGCTTACGGGACAGGGGAGGAAACACCATATATTTT
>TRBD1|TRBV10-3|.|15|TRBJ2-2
CAIRGTVLNTGELFF
TGTGCCATTAGGGGGACAGTACTGAACACCGGGGAGCTGTTTTTT
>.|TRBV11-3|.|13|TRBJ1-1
CASSYTGWAEAFF
TGTGCCAGCAGCTATACAGGGTGGGCTGAAGCTTTCTTT
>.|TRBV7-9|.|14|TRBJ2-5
CASSSGQGQETQYF
TGTGCCAGCAGCTCCGGACAAGGCCAAGAGACCCAGTACTTC
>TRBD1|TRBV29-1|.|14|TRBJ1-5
CSARTGSVDQPQHF
TGCAGCGCCAGGACAGGGAGCGTAGATCAGCCCCAGCATTTT
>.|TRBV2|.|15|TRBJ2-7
CASTPSTGRPYEQYF
TGTGCCAGCACCCCGTCGACAGGGAGGCCCTACGAGCAGTACTTC
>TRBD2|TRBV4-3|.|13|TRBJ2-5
CASSPGGRETQYF
TGCGCCAGCAGCCCGGGGGGGCGGGAGACCCAGTACTTC
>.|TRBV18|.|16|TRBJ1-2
CASSRAGQLPDYGYTF
TGTGCCAGCTCAAGGGCCGGACAGCTCCCCGACTATGGCTACACCTTC
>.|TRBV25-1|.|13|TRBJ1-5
CASSEGGRQPQHF
TGTGCCAGCAGTGAAGGGGGCCGACAGCCCCAGCATTTT
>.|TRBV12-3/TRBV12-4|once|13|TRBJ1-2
CASSFSGGGGYTF
TGTGCCAGCAGTTTCTCGGGTGGCGGAGGCTACACCTTC
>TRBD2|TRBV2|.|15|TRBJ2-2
CASSEGLAGFGELFF
TGTGCCAGCAGTGAGGGACTAGCGGGGTTCGGGGAGCTGTTTTTT
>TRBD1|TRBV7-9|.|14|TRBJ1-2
CASSRTGNAGGYTF
TGTGCCAGCAGCCGGACAGGGAATGCGGGCGGCTACACCTTC
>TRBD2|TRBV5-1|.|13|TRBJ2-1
CASSLRLATEQFF
TGCGCCAGCAGCTTAAGACTAGCGACTGAGCAGTTCTTC
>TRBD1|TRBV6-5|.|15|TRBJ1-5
CASSAGTGGNQPQHF
TGTGCCAGCAGCGCCGGGACAGGGGGCAATCAGCCCCAGCATTTT
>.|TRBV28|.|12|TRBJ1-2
CAGSGGDYGYTF
TGTGCCGGATCGGGAGGGGACTATGGCTACACCTTC
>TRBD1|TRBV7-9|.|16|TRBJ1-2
CASSSSGTGNYYGYTF
TGTGCCAGCAGCTCCTCGGGGACAGGGAACTACTATGGCTACACCTTC
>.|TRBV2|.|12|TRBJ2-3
CASTRLQDTQYF
TGTGCCAGCACCCGACTGCAGGATACGCAGTATTTT
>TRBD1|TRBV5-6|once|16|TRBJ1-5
CASSLEGAGSNQPQHF
TGTGCCAGCAGCTTGGAGGGGGCGGGTAGCAATCAGCCCCAGCATTTT
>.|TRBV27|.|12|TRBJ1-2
CASSHDRTGYTF
TGTGCCAGCAGCCACGACAGGACCGGCTACACCTTC
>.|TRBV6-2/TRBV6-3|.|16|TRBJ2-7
CASSNPVERSSYEQYF
TGTGCCAGCAGTAATCCGGTCGAGCGAAGCTCCTACGAGCAGTACTTC
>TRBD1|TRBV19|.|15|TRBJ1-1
CASSIGYRGNTEAFF
TGTGCCAGTAGTATAGGGTACAGGGGGAACACTGAAGCTTTCTTT
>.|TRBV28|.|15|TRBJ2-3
CASSPLLDRTDTQYF
TGTGCCAGCAGTCCCCTCCTAGACCGCACAGATACGCAGTATTTT
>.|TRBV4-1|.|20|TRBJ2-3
CASSPPGGGGPPTSTDTQYF
TGCGCCAGCAGCCCTCCGGGGGGCGGGGGCCCGCCAACGAGCACAGATACGCAGTATTTT
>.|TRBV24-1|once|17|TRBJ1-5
CATSERAGPYSNQPQHF
TGTGCCACCAGTGAGCGTGCAGGGCCTTATAGCAATCAGCCCCAGCATTTT
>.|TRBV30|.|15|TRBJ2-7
CAWSVGLTGRDEQYF
TGTGCCTGGAGTGTAGGGCTTACAGGTAGAGACGAGCAGTACTTC
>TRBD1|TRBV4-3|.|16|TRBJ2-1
CASSQEGQASYNEQFF
TGCGCCAGCAGCCAAGAGGGACAGGCTTCCTACAATGAGCAGTTCTTC
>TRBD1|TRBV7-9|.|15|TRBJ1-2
CASSLAAGRGHGYTF
TGTGCCAGCAGCTTAGCTGCAGGCAGGGGGCATGGCTACACCTTC
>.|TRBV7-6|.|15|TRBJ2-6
CASSLVRSGANVLTF
TGTGCCAGCAGCTTAGTGCGGTCTGGGGCCAACGTCCTGACTTTC
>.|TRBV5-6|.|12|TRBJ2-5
CASSLLLETQYF
TGTGCCAGCAGCTTACTTTTAGAGACCCAGTACTTC
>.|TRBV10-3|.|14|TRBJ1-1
CAISESRGGAEAFF
TGTGCCATCAGTGAGTCTAGGGGCGGCGCTGAAGCTTTCTTT
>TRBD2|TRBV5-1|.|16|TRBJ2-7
CASSLAGSGDSYEQYF
TGCGCCAGCAGCTTGGCTGGTAGCGGGGATTCCTACGAGCAGTACTTC
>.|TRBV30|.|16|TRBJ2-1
CAWSPKAGLSYNEQFF
TGTGCCTGGAGCCCCAAAGCGGGCCTCTCCTACAATGAGCAGTTCTTC
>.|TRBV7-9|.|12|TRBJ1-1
CASSLGATEAFF
TGTGCCAGCAGCTTAGGGGCCACTGAAGCTTTCTTT
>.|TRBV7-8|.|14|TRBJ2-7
CASSRDLDIHEQYF
TGTGCCAGCAGCCGGGACCTGGACATCCACGAGCAGTACTTC
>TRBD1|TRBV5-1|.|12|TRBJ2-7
CASSRDSLEQYF
TGCGCCAGCAGCCGGGACAGCCTCGAGCAGTACTTC
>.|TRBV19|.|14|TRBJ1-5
CASSIDGGDQPQHF
TGTGCCAGTAGTATAGATGGGGGGGATCAGCCCCAGCATTTT
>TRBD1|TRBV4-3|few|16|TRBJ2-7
CASSQDEGTGGYEQYF
TGCGCCAGCAGCCAAGATGAGGGAACAGGGGGCTACGAGCAGTACTTC
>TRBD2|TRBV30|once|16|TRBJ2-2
CAWTAMGSGEWGELFF
TGTGCCTGGACCGCAATGGGTAGCGGGGAGTGGGGGGAGCTGTTTTTT
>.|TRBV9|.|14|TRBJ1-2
CASSAAVGSYGYTF
TGTGCCAGCAGCGCCGCGGTTGGAAGCTATGGCTACACCTTC
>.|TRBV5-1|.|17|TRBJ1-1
CASSSPTALGMNTEAFF
TGCGCCAGCAGCTCGCCAACAGCATTAGGAATGAACACTGAAGCTTTCTTT
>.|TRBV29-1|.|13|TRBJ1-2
CSVAVLGGYGYTF
TGCAGCGTTGCAGTCTTAGGGGGATACGGCTACACCTTC
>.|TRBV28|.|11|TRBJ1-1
CASSPRTEAFF
TGTGCCAGCAGTCCCCGGACTGAAGCTTTCTTT
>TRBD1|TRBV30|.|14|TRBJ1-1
CACRPGTVNTEAFF
TGTGCCTGCCGCCCAGGGACAGTGAACACTGAAGCTTTCTTT
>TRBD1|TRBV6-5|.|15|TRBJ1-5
CASSHTGTVDQPQHF
TGTGCCAGCAGTCATACCGGGACAGTGGATCAGCCCCAGCATTTT
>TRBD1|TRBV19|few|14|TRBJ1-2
CASTPGGTSNGYTF
TGTGCCAGTACCCCAGGGGGGACGTCTAATGGCTACACCTTC
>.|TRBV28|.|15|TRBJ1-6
CASRPGQRRNSPLHF
TGTGCCAGCAGGCCTGGACAGAGGAGAAATTCACCCCTCCACTTT
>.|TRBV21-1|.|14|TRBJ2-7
CASSKRIGGDEQYF
TGTGCCAGCAGCAAAAGGATAGGGGGCGACGAGCAGTACTTC
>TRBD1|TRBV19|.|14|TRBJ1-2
CASSIQGAHYGYTF
TGTGCCAGTAGTATACAGGGGGCGCACTATGGCTACACCTTC
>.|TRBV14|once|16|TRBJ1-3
CASSQDRGYSGNTIYF
TGTGCCAGCAGCCAAGATCGGGGGTACTCTGGAAACACCATATATTTT
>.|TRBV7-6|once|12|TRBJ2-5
CASSLVEQTQYF
TGTGCCAGCAGCTTAGTCGAGCAGACCCAGTACTTC
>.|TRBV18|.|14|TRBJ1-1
CASSPGIPGTEAFF
TGTGCCAGCTCACCGGGCATCCCGGGGACTGAAGCTTTCTTT
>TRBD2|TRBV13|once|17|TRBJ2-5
CASSLGRLAGGRETQYF
TGTGCCAGCAGCTTAGGGAGGCTAGCGGGGGGGCGTGAGACCCAGTACTTC